These T cell receptor beta chains were read from a single sample in a study of T-cell reconstitution after alpha-beta-depleted transplantation in children. Each CDR3 protein is one row after TCRdb ran MiXCR on the PCR reads. This table holds about 580,000 distinct CDR3 sequences, 25% to 30% found once. Here the sequenced sample was PBMCs, taken before TCRalphabeta/CD19-depleted stem cell transplant. These receptors all stem from a boy younger than two with Wiskott-Aldrich syndrome, due to receive a stem cell transplant. Each CDR3 is given with its conserved first and last residue. The D gene is left open where the match is weak. Rows give clone size only sometimes, using once, few, many, or a class for an expanded clone.

clone_size cdr3_length d_call j_call v_call cdr3_aa cdr3_nt
NA 17 TRBD2 TRBJ2-7 TRBV5-1 CASSLRLAGGSSYEQYF TGCGCCAGCAGCTTGAGGCTAGCGGGAGGATCATCCTACGAGCAGTACTTC
NA 13 NA TRBJ1-4 TRBV5-5 CASSFGQREKLFF TGTGCCAGCAGCTTTGGACAGCGTGAAAAACTGTTTTTT
few 15 TRBD2 TRBJ2-1 TRBV5-1 CASSLAGGDYNEQFF TGCGCCAGCAGCTTAGCGGGAGGGGATTACAATGAGCAGTTCTTC
many 15 NA TRBJ2-1 TRBV7-6 CASSVGSLSYNEQFF TGTGCCAGCAGCGTCGGGAGTCTCTCCTACAATGAGCAGTTCTTC
NA 15 TRBD2 TRBJ2-1 TRBV10-3 CAIREAGGPRNEQFF TGTGCCATCAGAGAAGCGGGAGGGCCTAGAAATGAGCAGTTCTTC
few 17 TRBD2 TRBJ2-1 TRBV5-1 CASSLEVRGRAGDEQFF TGCGCCAGCAGCTTGGAGGTTCGCGGGAGAGCGGGCGATGAGCAGTTCTTC
NA 13 NA TRBJ1-1 TRBV14 CASSRRVYTEAFF TGTGCCAGCAGCCGAAGGGTGTACACTGAAGCTTTCTTT
NA 14 NA TRBJ2-7 TRBV20-1 CSARGGRRVYEQYF TGCAGTGCTAGAGGTGGGAGGAGGGTGTACGAGCAGTACTTC
few 14 TRBD2 TRBJ2-7 TRBV7-2 CASSLGSGRYEQYF TGTGCCAGCAGCTTAGGTAGCGGGAGGTATGAGCAGTACTTC
few 15 TRBD2 TRBJ2-1 TRBV19 CASRTPGLAENEQFF TGTGCCAGTAGGACACCGGGACTAGCGGAGAATGAGCAGTTCTTC
few 13 TRBD1 TRBJ1-2 TRBV27 CASSFPGGVGYTF TGTGCCAGCAGTTTTCCAGGGGGGGTTGGCTACACCTTC
few 17 NA TRBJ2-2 TRBV19 CASSMLYGTPGPGELFF TGTGCCAGTAGTATGTTGTACGGGACACCAGGTCCTGGGGAGCTGTTTTTT
NA 15 NA TRBJ2-7 TRBV12-1 CASGPGLLGSYEQYF TGTGCCAGCGGCCCGGGGCTTCTCGGTTCCTACGAGCAGTACTTC
NA 12 NA TRBJ2-3 TRBV10-3 CAISESIDTQYF TGTGCCATCAGTGAGTCAATAGATACGCAGTATTTT
few 13 NA TRBJ1-5 TRBV6-1 CASSVGQPQPQHF TGTGCCAGCAGTGTGGGGCAGCCGCAGCCCCAGCATTTT
once 15 TRBD2 TRBJ2-7 TRBV20-1 CSAKGLGTRTYEQYF TGCAGTGCTAAAGGACTGGGGACTAGGACCTACGAGCAGTACTTC
NA 14 NA TRBJ2-7 TRBV10-1 CASSESDSLGEQYF TGCGCCAGCAGTGAGTCGGACTCTCTTGGGGAGCAGTACTTC
many 13 NA TRBJ1-2 TRBV5-1 CASSLGADYGYTF TGTGCCAGCAGCCTTGGGGCAGACTATGGCTACACCTTC
NA 14 NA TRBJ1-3 TRBV30 CAWSGEGSGNTIYF TGTGCCTGGAGTGGAGAGGGCAGTGGAAACACCATATATTTT
few 14 TRBD1 TRBJ1-2 TRBV6-1 CASRGTDTLYGYTF TGTGCCAGCAGGGGGACAGATACCCTTTATGGCTACACCTTC
few 15 NA TRBJ2-7 TRBV3-1 CASSHSGPSSYEQYF TGTGCCAGCAGCCACAGCGGGCCGTCCTCCTACGAGCAGTACTTC
many 13 NA TRBJ2-3 TRBV29-1 CSVEWPSTDTQYF TGCAGCGTTGAATGGCCAAGCACAGATACGCAGTATTTT
few 14 NA TRBJ2-6 TRBV20-1 CSASPSSGANVLTF TGCAGTGCCTCCCCCAGCTCTGGGGCCAACGTCCTGACTTTC
NA 14 NA TRBJ2-1 TRBV5-1 CASSSQGLHNEQFF TGCGCCAGCAGCTCCCAGGGGCTCCACAATGAGCAGTTCTTC
NA 15 TRBD2 TRBJ2-3 TRBV20-1 CSARPSGRIPDTQYF TGCAGTGCTAGACCCAGCGGGAGAATCCCAGATACGCAGTATTTT
few 14 NA TRBJ2-5 TRBV20-1 CSARATPTQETQYF TGCAGTGCTAGGGCAACACCCACCCAAGAGACCCAGTACTTC
NA 16 TRBD2 TRBJ2-3 TRBV20-1 CSADAGTTMRPDTQYF TGCAGTGCTGACGCCGGGACTACCATGAGGCCAGATACGCAGTATTTT
NA 16 TRBD2 TRBJ2-5 TRBV10-2 CASSLTSGVYQETQYF TGCGCCAGCAGCCTCACTAGCGGGGTCTACCAAGAGACCCAGTACTTC
NA 17 NA TRBJ1-5 TRBV21-1 CASSKARQGVIDQPQHF TGTGCCAGCAGCAAAGCGCGCCAGGGGGTTATCGATCAGCCCCAGCATTTT
NA 15 TRBD2 TRBJ2-7 TRBV6-1 CASRLGLADSYEQYF TGTGCCAGCAGACTGGGACTAGCGGATTCCTACGAGCAGTACTTC
NA 15 NA TRBJ2-1 TRBV5-1 CASSPREGGYDEQFF TGCGCCAGCAGCCCGAGGGAGGGGGGTTACGATGAGCAGTTCTTC
NA 13 NA TRBJ2-3 TRBV5-1 CASSLTAGDTQYF TGCGCCAGCAGCTTGACAGCGGGAGATACGCAGTATTTT
few 13 NA TRBJ1-1 TRBV2 CASREGQLLEAFF TGTGCCAGCAGGGAGGGGCAGCTCCTTGAAGCTTTCTTT
NA 15 NA TRBJ2-7 TRBV5-1 CASSPETGRKYEQYF TGCGCCAGCAGCCCAGAGACGGGAAGGAAATACGAGCAGTACTTC
NA 14 TRBD1 TRBJ2-4 TRBV24-1 CATSDPGTGNIQYF TGTGCCACCAGTGACCCCGGGACAGGGAACATTCAGTACTTC
few 11 NA TRBJ2-7 TRBV7-9 CASSLYNEQYF TGTGCCAGCAGCTTATATAACGAGCAGTACTTC
NA 11 NA TRBJ1-3 TRBV20-1 CSAQLGNTIYF TGCAGTGCACAACTGGGGAACACCATATATTTT
NA 14 NA TRBJ2-7 TRBV20-1 CSARVRTETYEQYF TGCAGTGCTAGAGTGAGGACGGAGACCTACGAGCAGTACTTC
NA 15 NA TRBJ2-5 TRBV5-6 CASSRSGAGQETQYF TGTGCCAGCAGCCGATCAGGGGCCGGACAAGAGACCCAGTACTTC
few 13 NA TRBJ2-2 TRBV20-1 CSARGAYTGELFF TGCAGTGCTCGCGGGGCCTACACCGGGGAGCTGTTTTTT
many 14 NA TRBJ2-2 TRBV2 CASSVAGSSGELFF TGTGCCAGCAGTGTGGCAGGGAGTTCGGGGGAGCTGTTTTTT
NA 13 NA TRBJ2-1 TRBV5-1 CASSVWSANEQFF TGCGCCAGCTCCGTCTGGAGCGCCAATGAGCAGTTCTTC
few 15 NA TRBJ1-3 TRBV3-1 CASSQGGNSGNTIYF TGTGCCAGCAGCCAAGGAGGCAACTCTGGAAACACCATATATTTT
NA 15 NA TRBJ2-6 TRBV28 CASSYTGSGANVLTF TGTGCCAGCAGTTATACAGGGTCTGGGGCCAACGTCCTGACTTTC
NA 18 TRBD2 TRBJ2-5 TRBV5-1 CASSHKLAGVPYQETQYF TGCGCCAGCAGCCACAAACTAGCGGGAGTCCCGTACCAAGAGACCCAGTACTTC
NA 16 TRBD1 TRBJ1-2 TRBV11-2 CASSSTRGQGDWGYTF TGTGCCAGCAGCTCGACAAGGGGACAGGGGGACTGGGGCTACACCTTC